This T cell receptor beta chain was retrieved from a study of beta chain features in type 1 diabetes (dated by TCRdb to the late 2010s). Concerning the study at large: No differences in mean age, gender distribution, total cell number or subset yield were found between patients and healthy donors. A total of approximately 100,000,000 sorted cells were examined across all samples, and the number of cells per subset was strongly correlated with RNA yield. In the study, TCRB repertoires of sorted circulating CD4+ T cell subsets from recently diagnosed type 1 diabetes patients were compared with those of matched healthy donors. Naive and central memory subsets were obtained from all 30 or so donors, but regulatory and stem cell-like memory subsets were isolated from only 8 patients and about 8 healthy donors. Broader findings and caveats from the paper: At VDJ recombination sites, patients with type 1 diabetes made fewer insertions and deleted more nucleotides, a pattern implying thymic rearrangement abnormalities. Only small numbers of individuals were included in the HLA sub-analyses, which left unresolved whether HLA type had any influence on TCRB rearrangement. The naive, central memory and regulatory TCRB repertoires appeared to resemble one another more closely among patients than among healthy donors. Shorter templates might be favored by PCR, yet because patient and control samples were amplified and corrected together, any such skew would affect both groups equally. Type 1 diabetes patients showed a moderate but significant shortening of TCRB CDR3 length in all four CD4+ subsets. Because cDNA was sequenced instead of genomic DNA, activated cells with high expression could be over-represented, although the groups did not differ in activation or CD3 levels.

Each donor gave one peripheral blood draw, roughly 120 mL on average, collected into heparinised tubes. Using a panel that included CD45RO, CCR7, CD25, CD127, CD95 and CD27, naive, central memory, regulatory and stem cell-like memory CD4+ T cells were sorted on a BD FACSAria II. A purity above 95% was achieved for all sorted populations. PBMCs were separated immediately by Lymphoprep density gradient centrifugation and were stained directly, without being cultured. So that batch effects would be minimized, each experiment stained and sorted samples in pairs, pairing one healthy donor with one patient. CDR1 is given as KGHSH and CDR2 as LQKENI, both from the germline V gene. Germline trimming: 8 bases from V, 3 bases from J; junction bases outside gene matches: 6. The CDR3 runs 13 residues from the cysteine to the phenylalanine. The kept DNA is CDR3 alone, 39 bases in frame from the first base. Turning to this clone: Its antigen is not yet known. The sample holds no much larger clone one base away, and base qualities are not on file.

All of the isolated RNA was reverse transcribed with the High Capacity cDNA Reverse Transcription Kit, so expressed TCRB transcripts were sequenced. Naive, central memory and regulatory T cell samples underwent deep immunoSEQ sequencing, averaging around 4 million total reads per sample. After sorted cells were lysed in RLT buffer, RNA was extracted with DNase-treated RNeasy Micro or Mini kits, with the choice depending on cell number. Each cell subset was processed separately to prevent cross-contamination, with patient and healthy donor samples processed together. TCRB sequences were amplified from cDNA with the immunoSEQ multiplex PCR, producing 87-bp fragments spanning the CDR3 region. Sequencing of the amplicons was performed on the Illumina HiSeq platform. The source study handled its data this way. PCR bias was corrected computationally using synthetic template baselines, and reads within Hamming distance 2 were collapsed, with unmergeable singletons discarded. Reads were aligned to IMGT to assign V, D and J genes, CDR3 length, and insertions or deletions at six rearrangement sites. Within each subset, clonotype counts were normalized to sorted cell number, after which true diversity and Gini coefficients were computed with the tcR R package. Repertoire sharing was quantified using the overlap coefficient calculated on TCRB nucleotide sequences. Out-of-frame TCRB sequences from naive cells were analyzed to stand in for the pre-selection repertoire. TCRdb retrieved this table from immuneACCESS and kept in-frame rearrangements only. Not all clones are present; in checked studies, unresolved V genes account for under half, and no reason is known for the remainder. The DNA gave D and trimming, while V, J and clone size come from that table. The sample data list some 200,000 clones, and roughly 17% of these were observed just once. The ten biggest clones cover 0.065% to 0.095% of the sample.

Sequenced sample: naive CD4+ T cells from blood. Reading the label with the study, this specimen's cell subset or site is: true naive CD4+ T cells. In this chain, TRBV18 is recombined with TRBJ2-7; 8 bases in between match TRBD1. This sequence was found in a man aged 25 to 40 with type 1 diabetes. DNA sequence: TGTGCCAGCAGCCAGGGGGCCAACTACGAGCAGTACTTC. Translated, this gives CASSQGANYEQYF.